The 4 T cell receptor beta chains given below trace back to one sample, sequenced in a study of shared clonotypes between healthy human individuals. Positively selected for CCR7, the CD45RO-negative cells used as naive CD8 cells excluded terminally differentiated effector memory CD45RA+ cells. TCRdb's copy holds only in-frame clones and misses some; the assay was immunoSEQ multiplex PCR. The sample includes about 650,000 clones, roughly 95% of them seen just once. Sequencing was performed on naive CD8+ T cells sorted from blood. Receptors originate from a woman aged 30 to 39 in good health.

J is TRBJ2-1 and V is TRBV30, with D possibly being TRBD2 (6 bases). Per germline, CDR1 GTSNPN and CDR2 SVGIG (reference sequence). V dropped 8 bases and J dropped 7 bases, with 12 bases sitting between them. This CDR3 has 11 residues. The CDR3 region is CARGLQNEQFF. CDR3 DNA: TGTGCCAGGGGACTCCAAAATGAGCAGTTCTTC. The full variable domain, completed using reference TRBV30 and TRBJ2-1, is SQTIHQWPATLVQPVGSPLSLECTVEGTSNPNLYWYRQAAGRGLQLLFYSVGIGQISSEVPQNLSASRPQDRQFILSSKKLLLSDSGFYLCARGLQNEQFFGPGTRLTVL.

V gene TRBV11-2 combines with J gene TRBJ1-2; 9 bases line up with TRBD1. This CDR3 is 18 amino acids long. The trim removed 6 bases at V and 3 bases at J, leaving 17 bases unmatched. Germline V gene sequence: CDR1 SGHAT, CDR2 FQNNGV. The CDR3 reads CASRLTDTLTGGDYGYTF. The CDR3 nucleotides are TGTGCCAGCAGACTCACCGACACCCTGACAGGGGGAGACTATGGCTACACCTTC.

This chain uses TRBV7-9 with TRBJ2-1; no clear D gene. V lost 2 bases and J 7 bases, leaving 9 bases between the germline ends. Germline V gene sequence: CDR1 SEHNR, CDR2 FQNEAQ (reference sequence). The CDR3 runs to 13 residues. CDR3 region: CASSLTGGNEQFF. The CDR3 nucleotides are TGTGCCAGCAGCTTAACTGGCGGAAATGAGCAGTTCTTC.

The V and J genes are TRBV7-9 and TRBJ1-5; tentative D call: TRBD1 (5 bases). The CDR3 totals 14 residues. V lost 3 bases, J lost 3 bases, and 9 bases lay in between. Per the germline V gene, CDR1 is SEHNR and CDR2 is FQNEAQ (reference sequence). The CDR3 sequence is CASSFGHNNQPQHF. Written as DNA, the CDR3 is TGTGCCAGCAGCTTCGGACATAACAATCAGCCCCAGCATTTT. The whole variable domain, remainder taken from reference TRBV7-9 and TRBJ1-5, is DTGVSQNPRHKITKRGQNVTFRCDPISEHNRLYWYRQTLGQGPEFLTYFQNEAQLEKSRLLSDRFSAERPKGSFSTLEIQRTEQGDSAMYLCASSFGHNNQPQHFGDGTRLSIL.